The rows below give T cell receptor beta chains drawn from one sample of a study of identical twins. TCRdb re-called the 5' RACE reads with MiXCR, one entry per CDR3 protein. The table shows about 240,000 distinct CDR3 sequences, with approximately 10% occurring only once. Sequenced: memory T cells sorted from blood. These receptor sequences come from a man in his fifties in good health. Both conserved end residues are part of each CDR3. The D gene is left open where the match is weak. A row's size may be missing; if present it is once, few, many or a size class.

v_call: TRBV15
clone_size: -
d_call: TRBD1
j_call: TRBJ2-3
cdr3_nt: TGTGCCACCAGCAGAGGACCGACAGGGGGGACAGATACGCAGTATTTT
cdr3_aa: CATSRGPTGGTDTQYF

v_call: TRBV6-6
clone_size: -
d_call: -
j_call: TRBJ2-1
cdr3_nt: TGTGCCAGCAGTCCTAGCTTCGGTAATGAGCAGTTCTTC
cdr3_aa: CASSPSFGNEQFF

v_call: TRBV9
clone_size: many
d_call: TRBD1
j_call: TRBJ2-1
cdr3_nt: TGTGCCAGCAGCGTAGGGAGGACAGGGGCGGGGGTTTCCTACAATGAGCAGTTCTTC
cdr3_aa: CASSVGRTGAGVSYNEQFF

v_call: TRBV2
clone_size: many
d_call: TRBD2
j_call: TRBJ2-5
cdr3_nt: TGTGCCAGCAGTGAAGGTTTTGCGACGGGGGGGCTCCAAGAGACCCAGTACTTC
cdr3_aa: CASSEGFATGGLQETQYF

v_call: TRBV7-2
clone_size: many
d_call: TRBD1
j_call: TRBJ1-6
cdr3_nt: TGTGCCAGCAGTTATCGACAGGGGGCAAATAATTCACCCCTCCACTTT
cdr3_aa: CASSYRQGANNSPLHF

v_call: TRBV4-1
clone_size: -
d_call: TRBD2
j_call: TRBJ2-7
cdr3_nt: TGCGCCAGCAGCCAATCCCTAGCGGGGGGCCCTTCCTACGAGCAGTACTTC
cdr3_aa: CASSQSLAGGPSYEQYF

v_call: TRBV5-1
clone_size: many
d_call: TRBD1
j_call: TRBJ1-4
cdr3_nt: TGCGCCAGCAGCCCTTCTTCCGGGACAGGGGTTGAAAAACTGTTTTTT
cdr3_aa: CASSPSSGTGVEKLFF

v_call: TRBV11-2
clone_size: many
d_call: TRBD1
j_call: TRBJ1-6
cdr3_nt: TGTGCCAGCAGCTCGGGACAGGGGTTCGGGTCACCCCTCCACTTT
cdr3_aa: CASSSGQGFGSPLHF

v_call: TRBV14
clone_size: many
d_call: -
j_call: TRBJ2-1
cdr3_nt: TGTGCCAGCAGCCCCGGGTTTTCCTACAATGAGCAGTTCTTC
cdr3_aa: CASSPGFSYNEQFF

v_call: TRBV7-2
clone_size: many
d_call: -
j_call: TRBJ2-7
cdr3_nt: TGTGCCAGCAATCTCAGGGAAGGGGCTGTCTACGAGCAGTACTTC
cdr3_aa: CASNLREGAVYEQYF

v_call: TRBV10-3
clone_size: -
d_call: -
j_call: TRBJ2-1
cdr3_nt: TGTGCCATCAGGTCTTCCTACAATGAGCAGTTCTTC
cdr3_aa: CAIRSSYNEQFF

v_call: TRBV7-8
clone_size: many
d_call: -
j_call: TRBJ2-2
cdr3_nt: TGTGCCAGCAGCTTAGCGCTGGGGGCCGGGGAGCTGTTTTTT
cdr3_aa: CASSLALGAGELFF

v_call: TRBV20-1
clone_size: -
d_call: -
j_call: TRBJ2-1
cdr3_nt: TGCAGTGCTAGAGATTACAGATCCTATGAGCAGTTCTTC
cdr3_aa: CSARDYRSYEQFF

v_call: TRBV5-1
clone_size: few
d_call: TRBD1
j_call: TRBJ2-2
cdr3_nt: TGCGCCAGCAGCCGAGACAGGGGCGACTCCGGGGAGCTGTTTTTT
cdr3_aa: CASSRDRGDSGELFF

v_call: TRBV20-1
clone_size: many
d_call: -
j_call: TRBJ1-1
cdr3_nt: TGCAGTGCGGGGGACGTCAGAGGGAACACTGAAGCTTTCTTT
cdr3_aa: CSAGDVRGNTEAFF

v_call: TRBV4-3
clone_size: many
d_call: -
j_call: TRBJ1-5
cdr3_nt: TGCGCCAGCAGCCAAGATAGGGGGGCCGGTCAGCCCCAGCATTTT
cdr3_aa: CASSQDRGAGQPQHF

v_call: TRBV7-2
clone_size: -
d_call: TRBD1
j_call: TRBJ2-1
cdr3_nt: TGTGCCAGCAGCTTAGCCAGCAGGACAGGCAATGAGCAGTTCTTC
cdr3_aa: CASSLASRTGNEQFF

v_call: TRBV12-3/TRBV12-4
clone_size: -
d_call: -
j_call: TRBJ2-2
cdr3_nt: TGTGCCAGCAGTATCGGGCAGCGGAACACCGGGGAGCTGTTTTTT
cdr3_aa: CASSIGQRNTGELFF

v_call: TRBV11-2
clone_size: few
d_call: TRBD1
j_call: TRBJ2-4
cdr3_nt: TGTGCCAGCAGCTTATCGGTCAGGGGGAGCATTCAGTACTTC
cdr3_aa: CASSLSVRGSIQYF

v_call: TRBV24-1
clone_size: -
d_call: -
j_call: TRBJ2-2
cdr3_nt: TGTGCCACCAGTGATTTGTTGGGGGGCCAGGCCGGGGAGCTGTTTTTT
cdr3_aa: CATSDLLGGQAGELFF

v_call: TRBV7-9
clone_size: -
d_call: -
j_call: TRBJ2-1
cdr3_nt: TGTGCCAGCAGCTCTCAGGGTCGCGCGCCCCAGGGGCAGTTCTTC
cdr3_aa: CASSSQGRAPQGQFF

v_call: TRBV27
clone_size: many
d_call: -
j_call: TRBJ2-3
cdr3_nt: TGTGCCCCCGGCTTCGATACGCAGTATTTT
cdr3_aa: CAPGFDTQYF

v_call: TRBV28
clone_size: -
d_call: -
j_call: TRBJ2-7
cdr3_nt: TGTGCCAGCAGTTTATATGCGGCCAGCTCCTACGAGCAGTACTTC
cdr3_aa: CASSLYAASSYEQYF

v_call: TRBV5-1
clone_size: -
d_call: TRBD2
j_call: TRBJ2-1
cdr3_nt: TGCGCCAGCAGCGGGGCCCCTACTAGCGGGGGGGCCGTAGCTGAGCAGTTCTTC
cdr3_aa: CASSGAPTSGGAVAEQFF

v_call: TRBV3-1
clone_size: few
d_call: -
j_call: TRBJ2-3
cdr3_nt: TGTGCCAGCAGCCAAGATCAGCGGACCAGATCGTTT
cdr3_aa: CASSQDQRTRSF

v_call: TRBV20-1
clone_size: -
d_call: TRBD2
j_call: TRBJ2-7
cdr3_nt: TGCAGTGCGAGCATTCCCGGGACTAGCTACGAGCAGTACTTC
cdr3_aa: CSASIPGTSYEQYF

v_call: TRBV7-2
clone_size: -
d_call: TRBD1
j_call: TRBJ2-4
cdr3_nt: TGTGCCAGCAGCCCACGGACAGGGGGCGAAAACATTCAGTACTTC
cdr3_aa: CASSPRTGGENIQYF